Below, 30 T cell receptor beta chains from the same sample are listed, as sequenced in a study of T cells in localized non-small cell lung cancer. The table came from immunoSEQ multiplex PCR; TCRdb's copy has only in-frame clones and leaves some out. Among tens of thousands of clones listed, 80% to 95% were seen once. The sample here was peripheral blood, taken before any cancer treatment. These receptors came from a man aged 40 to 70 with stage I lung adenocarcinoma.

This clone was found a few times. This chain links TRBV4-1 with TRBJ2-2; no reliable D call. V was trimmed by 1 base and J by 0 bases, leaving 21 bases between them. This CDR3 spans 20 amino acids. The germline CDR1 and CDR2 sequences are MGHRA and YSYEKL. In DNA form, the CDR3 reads TGCGCCAGCAGCCAAGGACCCCTTAGGTCGGTGGTCGCGAACACCGGGGAGCTGTTTTTT. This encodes CASSQGPLRSVVANTGELFF.

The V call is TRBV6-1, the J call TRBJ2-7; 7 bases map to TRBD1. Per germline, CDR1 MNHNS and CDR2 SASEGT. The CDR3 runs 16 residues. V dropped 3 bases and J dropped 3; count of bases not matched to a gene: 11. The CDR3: CASSDPYWDSIYEQYF. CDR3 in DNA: TGTGCCAGCAGTGACCCCTATTGGGACAGTATCTACGAGCAGTACTTC.

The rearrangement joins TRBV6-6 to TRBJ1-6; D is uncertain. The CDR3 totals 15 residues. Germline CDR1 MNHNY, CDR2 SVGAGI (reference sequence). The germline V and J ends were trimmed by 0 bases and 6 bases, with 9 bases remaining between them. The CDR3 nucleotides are TGTGCCAGCAGTTACTCCGCTTGGTCTAATTCACCCCTCCACTTT. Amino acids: CASSYSAWSNSPLHF.

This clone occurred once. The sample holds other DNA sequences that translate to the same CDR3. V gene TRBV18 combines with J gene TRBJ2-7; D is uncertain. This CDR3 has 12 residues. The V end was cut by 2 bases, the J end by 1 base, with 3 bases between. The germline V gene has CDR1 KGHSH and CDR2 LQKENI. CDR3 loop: CASSPGSYEQYF. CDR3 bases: TGTGCCAGCTCACCAGGGTCCTACGAGCAGTACTTC.

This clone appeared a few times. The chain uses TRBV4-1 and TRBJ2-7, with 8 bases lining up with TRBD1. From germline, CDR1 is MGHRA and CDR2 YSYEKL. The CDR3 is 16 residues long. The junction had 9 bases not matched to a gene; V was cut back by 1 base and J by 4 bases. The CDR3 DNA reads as TGCGCCAGCAGCCAAGCCTCCGCAGGGGGCCGTTACGAGCAGTACTTC. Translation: CASSQASAGGRYEQYF.

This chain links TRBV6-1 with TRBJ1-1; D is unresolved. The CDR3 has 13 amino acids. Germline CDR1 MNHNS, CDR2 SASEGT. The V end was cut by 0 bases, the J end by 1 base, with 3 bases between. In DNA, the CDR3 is TGTGCCAGCAGTGAAGCAAGGAACACTGAAGCTTTCTTT. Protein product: CASSEARNTEAFF.

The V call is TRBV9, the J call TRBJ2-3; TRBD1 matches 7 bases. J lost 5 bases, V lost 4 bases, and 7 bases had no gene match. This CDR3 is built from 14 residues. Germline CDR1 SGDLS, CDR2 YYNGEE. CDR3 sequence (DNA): TGTGCCAGCAGCCCGGGACAGCGCGGAGATACGCAGTATTTT. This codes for CASSPGQRGDTQYF.

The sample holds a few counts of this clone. CDR3 DNA: TGCGCCAGCAGCCAAGATCTTTGGACTAAACCTAGCTACGAGCAGTACTTC. Its translation is CASSQDLWTKPSYEQYF. The chain uses TRBV4-1 and TRBJ2-7; D might be TRBD2 (6 bases). V lost 0 bases, J lost 3 bases, and 18 bases lay in between. The CDR3 spans 17 residues. Germline V gene lookup returns CDR1 MGHRA and CDR2 YSYEKL.

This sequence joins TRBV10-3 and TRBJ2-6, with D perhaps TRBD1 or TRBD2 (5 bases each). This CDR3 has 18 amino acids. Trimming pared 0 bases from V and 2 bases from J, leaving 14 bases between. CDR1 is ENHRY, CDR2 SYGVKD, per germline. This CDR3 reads CAISESSIGGAGANVLTF. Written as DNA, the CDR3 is TGTGCCATCAGTGAGTCGAGTATTGGGGGAGCTGGGGCCAACGTCCTGACTTTC.

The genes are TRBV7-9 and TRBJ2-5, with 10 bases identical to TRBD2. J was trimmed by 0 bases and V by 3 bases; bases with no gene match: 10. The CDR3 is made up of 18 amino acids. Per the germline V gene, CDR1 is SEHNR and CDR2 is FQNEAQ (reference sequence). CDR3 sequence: CASSFRLAGYPYQETQYF. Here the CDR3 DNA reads TGTGCCAGCAGCTTTAGACTAGCGGGTTACCCGTACCAAGAGACCCAGTACTTC.

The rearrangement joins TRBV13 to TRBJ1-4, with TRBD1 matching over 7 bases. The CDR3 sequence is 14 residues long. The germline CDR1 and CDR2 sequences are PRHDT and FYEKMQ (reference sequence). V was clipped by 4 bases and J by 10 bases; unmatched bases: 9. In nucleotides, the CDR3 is TGTGCCAGCAGCTCACACAGGGGAACAGGAAAACTGTTTTTT. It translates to CASSSHRGTGKLFF. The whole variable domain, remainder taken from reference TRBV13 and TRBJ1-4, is AAGVIQSPRHLIKEKRETATLKCYPIPRHDTVYWYQQGPGQDPQFLISFYEKMQSDKGSIPDRFSAQQFSDYHSELNMSSLELGDSALYFCASSSHRGTGKLFFGSGTQLSVL.

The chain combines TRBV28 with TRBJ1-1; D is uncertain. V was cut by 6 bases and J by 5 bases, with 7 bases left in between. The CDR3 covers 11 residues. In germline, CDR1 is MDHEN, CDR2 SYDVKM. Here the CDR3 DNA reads TGTGCCAGCAGGGACGGGACTGAAGCTTTCTTT. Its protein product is CASRDGTEAFF.

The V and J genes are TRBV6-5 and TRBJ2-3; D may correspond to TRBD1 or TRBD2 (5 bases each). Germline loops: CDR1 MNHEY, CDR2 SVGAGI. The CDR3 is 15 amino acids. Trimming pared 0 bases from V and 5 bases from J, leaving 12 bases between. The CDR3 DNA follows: TGTGCCAGCAGTTACTCGGGGGAGTCTGGAGATACGCAGTATTTT. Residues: CASSYSGESGDTQYF.

The CDR3 nucleotides read TGTGCCAGCAGCGTAGTTGTGGGAGGAAGCACTGAAGCTTTCTTT. Amino acid sequence: CASSVVVGGSTEAFF. J is TRBJ1-1 and V is TRBV9; D uncertain. Germline loops: CDR1 SGDLS, CDR2 YYNGEE. Trimming took off 0 bases at V and 4 bases at J, with 13 bases between the two ends. This CDR3 is 15 amino acids long.

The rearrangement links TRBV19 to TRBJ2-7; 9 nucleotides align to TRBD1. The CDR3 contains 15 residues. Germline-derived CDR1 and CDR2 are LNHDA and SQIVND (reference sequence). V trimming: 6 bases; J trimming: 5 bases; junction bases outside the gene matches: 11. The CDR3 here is CASSPMTGGIHEQYF. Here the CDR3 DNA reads TGTGCCAGTAGCCCCATGACAGGGGGGATCCACGAGCAGTACTTC.

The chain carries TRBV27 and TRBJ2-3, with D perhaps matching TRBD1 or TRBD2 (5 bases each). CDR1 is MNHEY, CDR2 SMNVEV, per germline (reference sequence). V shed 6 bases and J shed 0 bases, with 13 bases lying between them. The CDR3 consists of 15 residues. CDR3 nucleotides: TGTGCCAGCAGCTCTTACCGGGACAGCACAGATACGCAGTATTTT. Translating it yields CASSSYRDSTDTQYF.

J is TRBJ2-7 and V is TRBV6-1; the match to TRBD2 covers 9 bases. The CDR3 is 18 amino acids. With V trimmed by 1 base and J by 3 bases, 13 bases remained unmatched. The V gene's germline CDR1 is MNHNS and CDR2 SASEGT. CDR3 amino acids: CASSEERLAGSPYYEQYF. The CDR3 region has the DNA TGTGCCAGCAGTGAAGAGAGGCTAGCGGGAAGCCCGTACTACGAGCAGTACTTC.

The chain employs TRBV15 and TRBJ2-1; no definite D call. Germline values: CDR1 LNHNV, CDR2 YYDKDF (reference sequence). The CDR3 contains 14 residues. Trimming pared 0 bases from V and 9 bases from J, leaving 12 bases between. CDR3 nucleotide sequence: TGTGCCACCAGCAGAGACTCCCGCCCGGGTGAGCAGTTCTTC. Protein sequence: CATSRDSRPGEQFF.

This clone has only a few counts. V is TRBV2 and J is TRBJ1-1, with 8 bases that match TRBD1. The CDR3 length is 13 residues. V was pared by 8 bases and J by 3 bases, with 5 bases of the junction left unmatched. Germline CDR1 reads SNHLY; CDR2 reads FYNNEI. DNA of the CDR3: TGTGCCAGCCGGCAGGACAGGGACACTGAAGCTTTCTTT. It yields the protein CASRQDRDTEAFF.

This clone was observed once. The CDR3 spells CASSPTSGQETQYF. The CDR3 DNA reads TGTGCCAGCAGCCCAACTAGCGGCCAAGAGACCCAGTACTTC. The chain links TRBV7-3 to TRBJ2-5; 8 nucleotides line up with TRBD2. Losses at the gene ends were 5 bases for V and 1 base for J; bases not matched to a gene: 3. The CDR3 spans 14 residues. In germline, CDR1 is SGHTA, CDR2 FQGTGA.

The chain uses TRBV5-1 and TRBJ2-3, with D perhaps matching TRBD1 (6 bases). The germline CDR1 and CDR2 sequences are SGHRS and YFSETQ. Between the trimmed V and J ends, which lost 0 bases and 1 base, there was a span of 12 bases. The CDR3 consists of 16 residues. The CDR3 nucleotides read TGCGCCAGCAGCTTGGAGCGGACAGTGGGCACAGATACGCAGTATTTT. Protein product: CASSLERTVGTDTQYF.

The chain's CDR3 is CASNSSEPGRKKQYF. The CDR3 bases are TGTGCCAGCAACTCATCCGAACCGGGTAGGAAGAAGCAGTACTTC. This chain uses TRBV7-3 with TRBJ2-7; D gene uncertain. The CDR3 runs to 15 residues. The V gene lost 7 bases and the J gene lost 8 bases, with 24 bases spanning the gap. Germline V CDR1 and CDR2: SGHTA, FQGTGA.

The CDR3 DNA reads as TGTGCCAGCAGTTTAACAGGGCCCCTGAACACTGAAGCTTTCTTT. Its protein product is CASSLTGPLNTEAFF. V and J are TRBV27 and TRBJ1-1, with D perhaps matching TRBD1 (6 bases). The CDR3 sequence is 15 residues long. Per the germline V gene, CDR1 is MNHEY and CDR2 is SMNVEV (reference sequence). Trimming shortened V by 2 bases and J by 0 bases, and 10 bases separated the two germline ends.

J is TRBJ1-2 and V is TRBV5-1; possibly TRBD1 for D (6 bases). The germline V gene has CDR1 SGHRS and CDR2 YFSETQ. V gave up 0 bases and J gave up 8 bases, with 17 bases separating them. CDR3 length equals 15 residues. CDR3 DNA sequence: TGCGCCAGCAGCTTGGAAGGGGGACACCTAACCGGCTACACCTTC. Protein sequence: CASSLEGGHLTGYTF.

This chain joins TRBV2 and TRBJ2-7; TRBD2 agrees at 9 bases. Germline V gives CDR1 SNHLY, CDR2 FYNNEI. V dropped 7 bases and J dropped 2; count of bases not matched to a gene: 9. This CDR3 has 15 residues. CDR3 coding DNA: TGTGCCAGCAAGTCGGCAGCGGGAGGTACCTACGAGCAGTACTTC. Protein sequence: CASKSAAGGTYEQYF.

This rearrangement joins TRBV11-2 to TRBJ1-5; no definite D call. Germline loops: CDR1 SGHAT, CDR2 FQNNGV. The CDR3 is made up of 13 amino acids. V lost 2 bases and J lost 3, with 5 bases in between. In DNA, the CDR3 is TGTGCCAGCAGCTTAACAGACAATCAGCCCCAGCATTTT. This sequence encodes CASSLTDNQPQHF.

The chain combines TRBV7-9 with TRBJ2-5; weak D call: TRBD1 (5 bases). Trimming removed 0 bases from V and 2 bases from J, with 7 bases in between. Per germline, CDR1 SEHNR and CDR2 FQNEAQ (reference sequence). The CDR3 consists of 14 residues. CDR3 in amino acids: CASSLADSQETQYF. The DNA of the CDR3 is TGTGCCAGCAGCTTAGCCGACAGTCAAGAGACCCAGTACTTC. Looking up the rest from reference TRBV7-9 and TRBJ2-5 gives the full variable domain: DTGVSQNPRHKITKRGQNVTFRCDPISEHNRLYWYRQTLGQGPEFLTYFQNEAQLEKSRLLSDRFSAERPKGSFSTLEIQRTEQGDSAMYLCASSLADSQETQYFGPGTRLLVL.

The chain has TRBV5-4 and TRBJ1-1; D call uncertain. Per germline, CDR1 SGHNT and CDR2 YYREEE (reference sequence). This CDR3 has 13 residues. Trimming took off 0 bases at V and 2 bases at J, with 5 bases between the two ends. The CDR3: CASSLEENTEAFF. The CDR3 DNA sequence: TGTGCCAGCAGCTTGGAGGAAAACACTGAAGCTTTCTTT. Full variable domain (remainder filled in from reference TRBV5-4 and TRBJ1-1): ETGVTQSPTHLIKTRGQQVTLRCSSQSGHNTVSWYQQALGQGPQFIFQYYREEENGRGNFPPRFSGLQFPNYSSELNVNALELDDSALYLCASSLEENTEAFFGQGTRLTVV.

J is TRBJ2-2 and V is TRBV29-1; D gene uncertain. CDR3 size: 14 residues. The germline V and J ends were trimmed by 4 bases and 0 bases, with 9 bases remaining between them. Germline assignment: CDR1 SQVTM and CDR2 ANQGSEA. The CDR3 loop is CSVVKLPNTGELFF. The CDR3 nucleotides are TGCAGCGTTGTCAAACTACCGAACACCGGGGAGCTGTTTTTT.

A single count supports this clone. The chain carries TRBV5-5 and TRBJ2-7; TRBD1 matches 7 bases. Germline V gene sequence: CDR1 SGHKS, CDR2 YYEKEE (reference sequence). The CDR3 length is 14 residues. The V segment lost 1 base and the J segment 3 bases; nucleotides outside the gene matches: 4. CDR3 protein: CASSLWTGGYEQYF. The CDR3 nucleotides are TGTGCCAGCAGCTTGTGGACAGGTGGCTACGAGCAGTACTTC. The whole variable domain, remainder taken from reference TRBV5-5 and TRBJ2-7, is DAGVTQSPTHLIKTRGQQVTLRCSPISGHKSVSWYQQVLGQGPQFIFQYYEKEERGRGNFPDRFSARQFPNYSSELNVNALLLGDSALYLCASSLWTGGYEQYFGPGTRLTVT.